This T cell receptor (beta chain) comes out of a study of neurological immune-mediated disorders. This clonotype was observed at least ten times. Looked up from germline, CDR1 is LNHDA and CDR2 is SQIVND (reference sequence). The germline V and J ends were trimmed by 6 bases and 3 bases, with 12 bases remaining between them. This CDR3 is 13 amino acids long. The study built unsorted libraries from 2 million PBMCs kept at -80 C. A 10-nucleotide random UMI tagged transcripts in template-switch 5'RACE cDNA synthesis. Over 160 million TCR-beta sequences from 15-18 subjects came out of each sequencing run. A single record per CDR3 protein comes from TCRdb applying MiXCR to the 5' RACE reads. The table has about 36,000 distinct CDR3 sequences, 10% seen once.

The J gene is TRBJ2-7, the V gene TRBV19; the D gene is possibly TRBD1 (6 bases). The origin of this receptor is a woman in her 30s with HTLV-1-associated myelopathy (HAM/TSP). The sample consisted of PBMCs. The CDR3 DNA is TGTGCCAGTAGCAACACAGGGTTCTACGAGCAGTACTTC. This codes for CASSNTGFYEQYF.